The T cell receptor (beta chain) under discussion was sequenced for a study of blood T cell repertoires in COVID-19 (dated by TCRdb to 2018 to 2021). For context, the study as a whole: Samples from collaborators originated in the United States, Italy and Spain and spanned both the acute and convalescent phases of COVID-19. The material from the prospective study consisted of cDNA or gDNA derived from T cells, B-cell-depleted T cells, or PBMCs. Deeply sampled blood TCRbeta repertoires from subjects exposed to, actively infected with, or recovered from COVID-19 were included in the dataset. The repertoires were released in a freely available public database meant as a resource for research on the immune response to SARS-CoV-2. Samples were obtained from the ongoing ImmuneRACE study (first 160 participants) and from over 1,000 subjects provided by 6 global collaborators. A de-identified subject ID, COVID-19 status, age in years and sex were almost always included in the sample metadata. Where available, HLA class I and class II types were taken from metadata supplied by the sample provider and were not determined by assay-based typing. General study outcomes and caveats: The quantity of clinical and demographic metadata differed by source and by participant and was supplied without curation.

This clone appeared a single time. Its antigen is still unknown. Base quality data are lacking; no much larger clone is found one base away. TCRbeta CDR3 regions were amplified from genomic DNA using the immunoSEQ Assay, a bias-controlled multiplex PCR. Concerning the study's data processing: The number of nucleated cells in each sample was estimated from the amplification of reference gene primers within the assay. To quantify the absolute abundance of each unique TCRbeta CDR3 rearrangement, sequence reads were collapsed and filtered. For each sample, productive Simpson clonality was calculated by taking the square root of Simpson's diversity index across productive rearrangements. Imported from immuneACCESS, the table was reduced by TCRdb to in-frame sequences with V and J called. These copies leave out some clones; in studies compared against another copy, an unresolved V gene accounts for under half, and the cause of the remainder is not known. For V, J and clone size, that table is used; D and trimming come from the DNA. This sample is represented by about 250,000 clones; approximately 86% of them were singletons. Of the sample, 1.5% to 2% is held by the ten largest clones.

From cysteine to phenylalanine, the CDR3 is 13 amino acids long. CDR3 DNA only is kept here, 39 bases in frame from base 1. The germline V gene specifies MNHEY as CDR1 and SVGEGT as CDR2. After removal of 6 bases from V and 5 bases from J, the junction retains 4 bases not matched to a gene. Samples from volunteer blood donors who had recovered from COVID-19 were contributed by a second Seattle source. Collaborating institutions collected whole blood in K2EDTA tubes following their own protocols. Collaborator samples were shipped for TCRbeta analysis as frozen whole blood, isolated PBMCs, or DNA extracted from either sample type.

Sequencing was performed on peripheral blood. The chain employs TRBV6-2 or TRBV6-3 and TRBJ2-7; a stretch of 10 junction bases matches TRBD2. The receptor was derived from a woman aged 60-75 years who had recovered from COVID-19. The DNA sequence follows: TGTGCCAGCAGACCTAGCGGGGGCCACGAGCAGTACTTC. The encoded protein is CASRPSGGHEQYF.